This T cell receptor (beta chain) was documented in a study of molecular identifiers for immune sequencing clone quantification. Overall study findings and caveats: Clones that had above 20 RNA copies took up over 99% of effector molecules but under 1% in naive cells.

Bulk libraries came from a prior protocol with listed TCR primers. TCRdb analysed the PCR reads with MiXCR anew, one entry per CDR3 protein. The table records about 330,000 distinct CDR3 sequences, 24% of them present only once. This clonotype was counted a few times. Antigen specificity is unknown. Preparation of naive CD8 libraries involved about 19,000 to 1,100,000 sorted cells and 10%, 30% or 50% RNA. CD8+CD4-CCR7+CD45RA+ cells were sorted as naive CD8 T cells. The CDR3 extends over 13 amino acids. Germline CDR1 is KGHSH and CDR2 is LQKENI. The ends were cut back, 3 bases at V and 6 bases at J, with 12 bases in the middle.

This chain joins TRBV18 and TRBJ2-7; D is possibly TRBD2 (6 bases). Sample: naive CD8+ T cells from blood, with Jurkat cell RNA spiked in. Subset defined: FACS-sorted CD8+CD4-CCR7+CD45RA+ naive T cells. The clonotype comes from a human donor in good health. Some libraries in this study had Jurkat cell RNA spiked in. In nucleotides, the CDR3 is TGTGCCAGCTCACCTGGAGGGGTACGCGAGCAGTACTTC. It encodes CASSPGGVREQYF.